These 14 T cell receptor beta chains came from one sample sequenced in a study of blood T cell repertoires in COVID-19. The table came from immunoSEQ multiplex PCR; TCRdb's copy has only in-frame clones and leaves some out. The sample contains around 280,000 clones, nearly 90% of which appear only once. Sequenced: PBMCs or T cells enriched from blood (not recorded which). These receptors were taken from a woman under 30 with acute COVID-19.

Turning to this clone: The identical CDR3 is also encoded by other nucleotide sequences in the sample. The chain couples TRBV18 to TRBJ1-1, with D possibly TRBD1 on 5 matching bases. The CDR3 covers 13 residues. With 3 bases removed from V and 3 bases from J, the gap between germline ends came to 8 bases. Germline lookup yields CDR1 KGHSH and CDR2 LQKENI. CDR3 nucleotide sequence: TGTGCCAGCTCACCCGACAGAGACACTGAAGCTTTCTTT. Amino acid sequence: CASSPDRDTEAFF.

This rearrangement joins TRBV5-4 to TRBJ1-1, with a weak D call TRBD1 (6 bases). V was trimmed by 4 bases and J by 4 bases, leaving 14 bases between them. Germline lookup yields CDR1 SGHNT and CDR2 YYREEE (reference sequence). This CDR3 has 14 residues. The DNA for the CDR3 is TGTGCCAGCAGCGGACACAGGGAGAGCACTGAAGCTTTCTTT. Protein product: CASSGHRESTEAFF.

This chain connects TRBV11-2 to TRBJ2-1, with 9 bases that match TRBD2. Trimming at V came to 3 bases and at J to 3 bases, leaving 9 bases not matched to a gene. Germline V gives CDR1 SGHAT, CDR2 FQNNGV. The CDR3 extends over 17 amino acids. The CDR3 nucleotides are TGTGCCAGCAGCTTGAGAGGCGGGAGGGCCTTCTACAATGAGCAGTTCTTC. It translates to CASSLRGGRAFYNEQFF.

This clone was seen only once. The chain couples TRBV28 to TRBJ1-1, with unresolved D. Germline V gene lookup returns CDR1 MDHEN and CDR2 SYDVKM. Trimming removed 2 bases at V and 4 bases at J, with 5 bases between. The CDR3 runs 12 residues. The CDR3 spells CASSLEATEAFF. For the CDR3, the DNA is TGTGCCAGCAGTTTAGAGGCCACTGAAGCTTTCTTT.

V and J are TRBV5-1 and TRBJ2-5, with D perhaps TRBD1 (5 bases). The germline V and J ends were trimmed by 0 bases and 1 base, with 10 bases remaining between them. Germline V gene lookup returns CDR1 SGHRS and CDR2 YFSETQ. The CDR3 loop spans 15 amino acids. As DNA, the CDR3 is TGCGCCAGCAGCTTGGCTCGACAGCCCCAAGAGACCCAGTACTTC. Amino acid sequence: CASSLARQPQETQYF. The full variable domain, its missing parts supplied by reference TRBV5-1 and TRBJ2-5, is KAGVTQTPRYLIKTRGQQVTLSCSPISGHRSVSWYQQTPGQGLQFLFEYFSETQRNKGNFPGRFSGRQFSNSRSEMNVSTLELGDSALYLCASSLARQPQETQYFGPGTRLLVL.

V and J are TRBV28 and TRBJ1-5; 7 bases are shared with TRBD1. The CDR3 has 15 amino acids. In germline, CDR1 is MDHEN, CDR2 SYDVKM. The V and J ends lost 5 bases and 2 bases, in that order; junction bases with no gene match: 6. Here the CDR3 reads CASSPGGFGNQPQHF. DNA for the CDR3: TGTGCCAGCAGTCCAGGGGGGTTCGGCAATCAGCCCCAGCATTTT. Combining the CDR3 with reference TRBV28 and TRBJ1-5 gives the whole variable domain DVKVTQSSRYLVKRTGEKVFLECVQDMDHENMFWYRQDPGLGLRLIYFSYDVKMKEKGDIPEGYSVSREKKERFSLILESASTNQTSMYLCASSPGGFGNQPQHFGDGTRLSIL.

The rearrangement joins TRBV5-1 to TRBJ2-7, with D maybe TRBD1 (6 bases). Germline V gene sequence: CDR1 SGHRS, CDR2 YFSETQ. Trimming removed 1 base at V and 5 bases at J, with 10 bases between. The CDR3 length is 13 residues. In nucleotides, the CDR3 is TGCGCCAGCAGCTTGTCCCAGGGGAACGAGCAGTACTTC. It codes for CASSLSQGNEQYF. Looking up the rest from reference TRBV5-1 and TRBJ2-7 gives the full variable domain: KAGVTQTPRYLIKTRGQQVTLSCSPISGHRSVSWYQQTPGQGLQFLFEYFSETQRNKGNFPGRFSGRQFSNSRSEMNVSTLELGDSALYLCASSLSQGNEQYFGPGTRLTVT.

The CDR3 is CASRGFANTGELFF. In DNA form, the CDR3 reads TGTGCCTCTAGGGGGTTCGCGAACACCGGGGAGCTGTTTTTT. The rearrangement joins TRBV6-5 to TRBJ2-2; weak D call: TRBD1 (6 bases). The CDR3 loop spans 14 amino acids. V gave up 11 bases and J gave up 0 bases, with 13 bases separating them. Germline assignment: CDR1 MNHEY and CDR2 SVGAGI.

The chain has TRBV10-3 and TRBJ1-1; D is unresolved. CDR1 and CDR2 from the germline V gene are ENHRY and SYGVKD. Trimming took 6 bases from V and 0 from J, leaving 11 bases between them. The CDR3 length is 14 residues. CDR3: CAIRAGQMNTEAFF. CDR3 nucleotides: TGTGCCATCAGGGCGGGCCAGATGAACACTGAAGCTTTCTTT.

In the case of this clone: The sample contains more than one DNA sequence encoding this CDR3. The chain is built from TRBV4-1 and TRBJ1-2; a weak D match, TRBD1 (5 bases). Trimming left V 1 base short and J 0 bases short, with 12 bases between. Germline V gene lookup returns CDR1 MGHRA and CDR2 YSYEKL. The CDR3 contains 16 residues. CDR3 loop: CASSQVVGGANYGYTF. The CDR3 DNA is TGCGCCAGCAGCCAAGTGGTGGGGGGAGCTAACTATGGCTACACCTTC.

In its sample, this clone was seen a few times. This chain connects TRBV6-2 or TRBV6-3 to TRBJ2-7, with D possibly matching TRBD1 (6 bases). Germline CDR1 and CDR2: MNHEY and SVGEGT. The CDR3 totals 15 residues. Trimming left V 3 bases short and J 1 base short, with 13 bases between. CDR3 region: CASSYGGTLSYEQYF. In DNA form, the CDR3 reads TGTGCCAGCAGTTATGGGGGCACGCTTTCCTACGAGCAGTACTTC.

This chain joins TRBV11-3 and TRBJ2-7; 10 bases map to TRBD1. The CDR3 has 14 amino acids. In germline, CDR1 is SGHNT, CDR2 YENEEA. The trim removed 3 bases at V and 7 bases at J, leaving 6 bases unmatched. Here the CDR3 DNA reads TGTGCCAGCAGCTTCCACGACAGGGGGCTTGAGCAGTACTTC. Its protein product is CASSFHDRGLEQYF. Together with reference TRBV11-3 and TRBJ2-7, the CDR3 gives the full variable domain: EAGVVQSPRYKIIEKKQPVAFWCNPISGHNTLYWYLQNLGQGPELLIRYENEEAVDDSQLPKDRFSAERLKGVDSTLKIQPAELGDSAVYLCASSFHDRGLEQYFGPGTRLTVT.

V gene TRBV10-1 combines with J gene TRBJ2-1; 13 bases map to TRBD2. The length of the CDR3 is 15 residues. V dropped 5 bases and J dropped 7; count of bases not matched to a gene: 5. The germline CDR1 and CDR2 sequences are WNHNN and SYGVQD (reference sequence). CDR3 nucleotides: TGCGCCAGCAGTTCTGAGACTAGCGGGAGGAATGAGCAGTTCTTC. It is translated as CASSSETSGRNEQFF.

J is TRBJ2-5 and V is TRBV7-2; 10 bases agree with TRBD1. The germline V gene has CDR1 SGHTA and CDR2 FQGNSA. The CDR3 consists of 14 residues. The J segment lost 4 bases and the V segment lost 5 bases, leaving 4 bases of the junction unmatched. The chain's CDR3 is CASSPDRGRETQYF. CDR3 bases: TGTGCCAGCAGCCCCGACAGGGGGCGAGAGACCCAGTACTTC.